The 10 T cell receptor beta chains presented below share a single source sample, sequenced in a study of metastatic and nonmetastatic thyroid tumors. Treatment of any kind had been given to no patient before thyroid surgery. TCRdb re-called the PCR reads through MiXCR. The sample contains some 90,000 clones, less than 10% of which appear only once. The material sequenced was blood. These receptor sequences come from a female donor with papillary thyroid cancer or a benign thyroid nodule (not recorded which). Some clones in this sample may be carry-over from other donors' samples.

At least ten counts were recorded for this clone. This sequence joins TRBV5-5 and TRBJ1-6, with D unresolved. Germline-derived CDR1 and CDR2 are SGHKS and YYEKEE (reference sequence). The V and J ends lost 0 bases and 2 bases respectively, with 6 bases between them. This CDR3 has 15 amino acids. CDR3 DNA sequence: TGTGCCAGCAGCTTGGTTGGGACCTATAATTCACCCCTCCACTTT. Translating gives CASSLVGTYNSPLHF.

This clone occurred many times. The chain couples TRBV19 to TRBJ2-7, with D unresolved. The CDR3 has 12 amino acids. Germline V gives CDR1 LNHDA, CDR2 SQIVND (reference sequence). V lost 4 bases and J lost 2, with 6 bases in between. The CDR3 here is CASSNNAYEQYF. The CDR3 DNA reads TGTGCCAGTAGTAACAATGCCTACGAGCAGTACTTC.

This clone has a count of ten or more. J is TRBJ2-3 and V is TRBV5-6; 13 positions agree with TRBD2. After removal of 4 bases from V and 6 bases from J, the junction contained 8 bases not matched to a gene. Germline CDR1 reads SGHDT; CDR2 reads YYEEEE. The CDR3 extends over 16 amino acids. The DNA of the CDR3 is TGTGCCAGCAGCATAACTAGCGGGGGGGCAGGGGATACGCAGTATTTT. This sequence encodes CASSITSGGAGDTQYF.

This clone occurred many times. The chain joins TRBV6-5 to TRBJ2-7; 8 nucleotides align to TRBD2. This CDR3 has 15 amino acids. After removal of 0 bases from V and 1 base from J, the junction contained 2 bases not matched to a gene. Germline CDR1 and CDR2: MNHEY and SVGAGI. The CDR3 region has the DNA TGTGCCAGCAGTTACTCTGGCGGGGGGTCCTACGAGCAGTACTTC. This sequence encodes CASSYSGGGSYEQYF.

This clone has ten or more counts. V is TRBV6-1 and J is TRBJ1-5, with D unresolved. The CDR3 consists of 14 residues. Germline V CDR1 and CDR2: MNHNS, SASEGT. V was shortened by 5 bases and J by 0 bases, with 8 bases between the two germline ends. In DNA form, the CDR3 reads TGTGCCAGCAGTACCACAGATAGCAATCAGCCCCAGCATTTT. Residues: CASSTTDSNQPQHF.

This clone was counted a few times. This chain connects TRBV12-3 or TRBV12-4 to TRBJ1-1, with D unclear. This CDR3 has 16 residues. The V and J ends lost 5 bases and 1 base respectively, with 17 bases between them. CDR3 coding DNA: TGTGCCAGCAGTCGCGGAGCAGAGCCGAAGAACACTGAAGCTTTCTTT. It translates to CASSRGAEPKNTEAFF.

This clone has only a few counts. The chain uses TRBV20-1 and TRBJ2-7, with TRBD2 matching 11 bases. The junction had 7 bases not matched to a gene; V was cut back by 3 bases and J by 3 bases. The CDR3 contains 15 residues. Germline V gives CDR1 DFQATT, CDR2 SNEGSKA (reference sequence). CDR3: CSARVRLAGRYEQYF. The DNA for the CDR3 is TGCAGTGCTAGGGTTCGACTAGCGGGGCGCTACGAGCAGTACTTC.

As to this clone: A much larger clone differs by one base, so this may be a read error. The V and J genes are TRBV10-2 and TRBJ1-5, with a tentative D call TRBD1 (5 bases). The CDR3 runs to 13 residues. Germline CDR1 and CDR2: WSHSY and SAAADI. V was shortened by 5 bases and J by 8 bases, with 13 bases between the two germline ends. CDR3 nucleotide sequence: TGCGCCAGCAGTAGGCAGGGAGGGAAGCCCCAGCATTTT. Translating gives CASSRQGGKPQHF.

This clone was counted at least ten times. J is TRBJ2-1 and V is TRBV4-1; 8 bases are a match to TRBD2. This CDR3 is built from 16 residues. The germline V gene encodes CDR1 MGHRA and CDR2 YSYEKL. Trimming at V came to 0 bases and at J to 4 bases, leaving 5 bases not matched to a gene. CDR3 amino acids: CASSQEGLAAYNEQFF. The CDR3 bases are TGCGCCAGCAGCCAAGAAGGACTAGCCGCGTACAATGAGCAGTTCTTC.

At least ten counts were recorded for this clone. The V and J genes are TRBV27 and TRBJ1-5; D might be TRBD1 (6 bases). The ends were cut back, 5 bases at V and 4 bases at J, with 12 bases in the middle. Germline lookup yields CDR1 MNHEY and CDR2 SMNVEV (reference sequence). This CDR3 contains 14 residues. CDR3: CASSTGTPNQPQHF. The CDR3 DNA sequence: TGTGCCAGCAGTACCGGGACACCGAATCAGCCCCAGCATTTT.